This passage covers 31 T cell receptor beta chains from one sample sequenced in a study of CD8+CD57+ T cells in acquired aplastic anemia. CD8+CD57+ cell expansion, shown by flow cytometry, had occurred in the patients selected for sequencing. Investigators profiled TCR beta VDJ and CDR3 from genomic DNA template. TCRdb redid the calling of the reads with MiXCR, one entry per CDR3 protein. The top ten clones hold 35% to 50% of a sample with about 160,000 distinct CDR3 sequences, about 70% of them seen once. Sequencing input: sorted CD4+, CD8+, or CD8+CD57+ T cells (not recorded which) from PBMCs. These receptors were obtained from a human donor with aplastic anemia.

V and J are TRBV19 and TRBJ2-7, with 7 positions matching TRBD2. Germline V gene sequence: CDR1 LNHDA, CDR2 SQIVND (reference sequence). V lost 3 bases, J lost 6 bases, and 8 bases stayed unmatched. The CDR3 is made up of 14 amino acids. The CDR3 DNA follows: TGTGCCAGTAGTATTGGGAGGGCAAGGAGCGAGCAGTACTTC. Its translation is CASSIGRARSEQYF.

V gene TRBV7-8 combines with J gene TRBJ2-2; 9 nucleotides match TRBD2. CDR3 length equals 16 residues. V was pared by 5 bases and J by 4 bases, with 8 bases of the junction left unmatched. The germline V gene encodes CDR1 SGHVS and CDR2 FQNEAQ. The CDR3 DNA sequence: TGTGCCAGCAGCCCCAGGGGACTAGCCCTCACCGGGGAGCTGTTTTTT. It specifies CASSPRGLALTGELFF.

The chain carries TRBV15 and TRBJ2-1; D remains unclear. The germline V and J ends were trimmed by 1 base and 0 bases, with 4 bases remaining between them. This CDR3 has 14 amino acids. Germline V gene data show CDR1 as LNHNV and CDR2 as YYDKDF (reference sequence). This CDR3 is CATSRGDSYNEQFF. In nucleotides, the CDR3 is TGTGCCACCAGCAGAGGGGACTCCTACAATGAGCAGTTCTTC.

This chain links TRBV7-2 with TRBJ2-7; no clear D. Germline V gene data show CDR1 as SGHTA and CDR2 as FQGNSA. This CDR3 comprises 12 residues. The ends were cut back, 4 bases at V and 5 bases at J, with 9 bases in the middle. CDR3 sequence (DNA): TGTGCCAGCAGCTCTGGTGGAGACGAGCAGTACTTC. It encodes CASSSGGDEQYF.

This chain links TRBV2 with TRBJ2-7; D gene unclear. The germline V gene has CDR1 SNHLY and CDR2 FYNNEI. V gave up 7 bases and J gave up 3 bases, with 10 bases separating them. This CDR3 has 12 amino acids. CDR3 sequence: CASNIRFYEQYF. The DNA of the CDR3 is TGTGCCAGCAACATCAGGTTCTACGAGCAGTACTTC.

The chain links TRBV19 to TRBJ2-6; TRBD1 is a possible D gene (6 bases). The V end was cut by 7 bases, the J end by 1 base, with 14 bases between. Germline assignment: CDR1 LNHDA and CDR2 SQIVND (reference sequence). CDR3 size: 16 residues. This CDR3 is CASTATGRSGANVLTF. In DNA form, the CDR3 reads TGTGCCAGTACCGCGACAGGACGTTCTGGGGCCAACGTCCTGACTTTC.

The rearrangement joins TRBV4-2 to TRBJ2-7; unclear D gene. V was cut by 0 bases and J by 7 bases, with 19 bases left in between. CDR1 and CDR2 (germline): LGHNA, YNFKEQ. This CDR3 spans 16 amino acids. CDR3 region: CASSQEFRPSYQEQYF. The CDR3 coding sequence is TGTGCCAGCAGCCAAGAATTCCGGCCGAGCTACCAGGAGCAGTACTTC.

The V and J genes are TRBV7-7 and TRBJ1-2, with 7 bases aligning to TRBD1. V dropped 0 bases and J dropped 2; count of bases not matched to a gene: 3. Germline V gene data show CDR1 as SSHAT and CDR2 as FNYEAQ (reference sequence). The CDR3 covers 15 residues. In DNA form, the CDR3 reads TGTGCCAGCAGCTTAGCAGGGGGCAGGAACTATGGCTACACCTTC. Protein product: CASSLAGGRNYGYTF.

The rearrangement uses TRBV7-9 and TRBJ2-7, with D uncertain. V lost 2 bases, J lost 5 bases, and 7 bases lay in between. This CDR3 has 12 amino acids. CDR1 and CDR2 (germline): SEHNR, FQNEAQ (reference sequence). The CDR3: CASSLTGDEQYF. CDR3 in DNA: TGTGCCAGCAGCTTAACTGGGGACGAGCAGTACTTC. The variable domain in full, with the rest retrieved from reference TRBV7-9 and TRBJ2-7, is DTGVSQNPRHKITKRGQNVTFRCDPISEHNRLYWYRQTLGQGPEFLTYFQNEAQLEKSRLLSDRFSAERPKGSFSTLEIQRTEQGDSAMYLCASSLTGDEQYFGPGTRLTVT.

The chain carries TRBV9 and TRBJ1-4; no clear D. Germline loops: CDR1 SGDLS, CDR2 YYNGEE. This CDR3 contains 15 residues. Trimming took off 3 bases at V and 7 bases at J, with 16 bases between the two ends. CDR3 nucleotides: TGTGCCAGCAGCGCTGGGGTGGAGGCGGCTGAAAAACTGTTTTTT. Protein: CASSAGVEAAEKLFF. Full variable domain (outside the CDR3, taken from reference TRBV9 and TRBJ1-4): DSGVTQTPKHLITATGQRVTLRCSPRSGDLSVYWYQQSLDQGLQFLIQYYNGEERAKGNILERFSAQQFPDLHSELNLSSLELGDSALYFCASSAGVEAAEKLFFGSGTQLSVL.

This clonotype showed up just once. V usage is TRBV7-2 and J usage is TRBJ1-1; D is unclear. The CDR3 consists of 12 residues. Germline V gene data show CDR1 as SGHTA and CDR2 as FQGNSA. The V end was cut by 5 bases, the J end by 11 bases, with 15 bases between. The CDR3 sequence is CASSLDGVRAFF. The CDR3 bases are TGTGCCAGCAGCCTAGACGGGGTCAGGGCTTTCTTT.

The V gene is TRBV2, the J gene TRBJ2-7; the D is unclear. V was shortened by 2 bases and J by 0 bases, with 8 bases between the two germline ends. Germline CDR1 SNHLY, CDR2 FYNNEI. The CDR3 is made up of 14 amino acids. The CDR3 sequence: CASSETVNSYEQYF. The CDR3 DNA reads TGTGCCAGCAGTGAAACTGTTAACTCCTACGAGCAGTACTTC.

This clonotype is a singleton in its sample. The junction differs from germline at one of its ends, possibly a read error. V usage is TRBV7-9 and J usage is TRBJ1-5; TRBD1 matches at 9 bases. The CDR3 spans 16 residues. Looked up from germline, CDR1 is SEHNR and CDR2 is FQNEAQ (reference sequence). The CDR3 loop is CASSLGTGTRNQPQHF. CDR3 sequence (DNA): TGTGCCAGCAGTTTAGGGACAGGGACGCGCAATCAGCCCCAGCATTTT.

This clonotype was counted between two and nine times. The chain couples TRBV2 to TRBJ2-7, with D possibly being TRBD2 (7 bases). The ends were cut back, 3 bases at V and 3 bases at J, with 15 bases in the middle. The germline V gene encodes CDR1 SNHLY and CDR2 FYNNEI. The CDR3 is 15 residues long. The CDR3 protein is CASSDAGATDYEQYF. The CDR3 nucleotides read TGTGCCAGCAGTGATGCGGGGGCCACCGACTACGAGCAGTACTTC. Combining the CDR3 with reference TRBV2 and TRBJ2-7 gives the whole variable domain EPEVTQTPSHQVTQMGQEVILRCVPISNHLYFYWYRQILGQKVEFLVSFYNNEISEKSEIFDDQFSVERPDGSNFTLKIRSTKLEDSAMYFCASSDAGATDYEQYFGPGTRLTVT.

J is TRBJ2-5 and V is TRBV15; a possible D gene is TRBD1 (5 bases). The CDR3 runs 14 residues. The V end was cut by 7 bases, the J end by 2 bases, with 14 bases between. CDR1 LNHNV and CDR2 YYDKDF come from the germline V gene (reference sequence). The DNA of the CDR3 is TGTGCCACCACGGAACGGACACAACAAGAGACCCAGTACTTC. Its translation is CATTERTQQETQYF. Together with reference TRBV15 and TRBJ2-5, the CDR3 gives the full variable domain: DAMVIQNPRYQVTQFGKPVTLSCSQTLNHNVMYWYQQKSSQAPKLLFHYYDKDFNNEADTPDNFQSRRPNTSFCFLDIRSPGLGDTAMYLCATTERTQQETQYFGPGTRLLVL.

In nucleotides, the CDR3 is TGTGCCACCAGGGGACAAGATAACACCGGGGAGCTGTTTTTT. It is translated as CATRGQDNTGELFF. The chain links TRBV24-1 to TRBJ2-2; tentative D call: TRBD1 (6 bases). This CDR3 is built from 14 residues. V lost 7 bases and J 2 bases, leaving 10 bases between the germline ends. CDR1 KGHDR and CDR2 SFDVKD come from the germline V gene.

The rearrangement links TRBV15 to TRBJ1-4, with unresolved D. There are 15 residues in the CDR3. CDR1 and CDR2 (germline): LNHNV, YYDKDF (reference sequence). Trimming took off 0 bases at V and 14 bases at J, with 19 bases between the two ends. The CDR3 reads CATSRDRGGERELFF. The CDR3 DNA reads as TGTGCCACCAGCAGAGATCGGGGAGGCGAGAGAGAGCTGTTTTTT.

This clonotype appeared a single time. The gene calls are TRBV7-9 and TRBJ2-6; TRBD1 is a possible D gene (7 bases). From germline, CDR1 is SEHNR and CDR2 FQNEAQ (reference sequence). CDR3 length: 22 amino acids. Trimming cost V 5 bases and J 4 bases, with 33 bases left between them. The CDR3 DNA is TGTGCCAGCAGCACCCTGATACTCGCGTCGGGGCAGGGGGGTGAAGGGGCCAACGTCCTGACTTTC. Translated, it gives CASSTLILASGQGGEGANVLTF.

This clonotype came up once. The chain recombines TRBV19 with TRBJ2-5; 7 bases line up with TRBD1. From germline, CDR1 is LNHDA and CDR2 SQIVND (reference sequence). The CDR3 contains 15 residues. V trimming: 4 bases; J trimming: 5 bases; junction bases outside the gene matches: 10. In DNA form, the CDR3 reads TGTGCCAGTAGTACCCCGGGACAGCCGACGGAGACCCAGTACTTC. Its translation: CASSTPGQPTETQYF.

This clonotype was observed once. The V call is TRBV2, the J call TRBJ2-1, with 8 positions matching TRBD1. The CDR3 length is 13 residues. V was clipped by 7 bases and J by 7 bases; unmatched bases: 6. Germline CDR1 and CDR2: SNHLY and FYNNEI. Here the CDR3 DNA reads TGTGCCAGCAATGGACAGGGTTTGAATGAGCAGTTCTTC. Protein: CASNGQGLNEQFF.

This chain's CDR3 is CATSRVGGAGETQYF. CDR3 coding DNA: TGTGCCACCAGCAGAGTCGGCGGGGCAGGAGAGACCCAGTACTTC. The chain employs TRBV15 and TRBJ2-5; D perhaps matches TRBD2 (6 bases). The CDR3 consists of 15 residues. Germline values: CDR1 LNHNV, CDR2 YYDKDF (reference sequence). The germline V and J ends were trimmed by 1 base and 4 bases, with 13 bases remaining between them.

The CDR3 DNA sequence: TGTGCCATCAGTGAGATGGAGGGGCTGAACACTGAAGCTTTCTTT. Translating gives CAISEMEGLNTEAFF. The chain couples TRBV10-3 to TRBJ1-1; D is possibly TRBD1 (5 bases). The germline V gene has CDR1 ENHRY and CDR2 SYGVKD. The CDR3 covers 15 residues. V shed 2 bases and J shed 0 bases, with 10 bases lying between them.

This chain links TRBV5-1 with TRBJ2-1, with 7 bases that match TRBD1. The germline V gene has CDR1 SGHRS and CDR2 YFSETQ. The CDR3 consists of 16 residues. J gave up 3 bases and V 6 bases, and 12 bases lay outside the gene matches. CDR3 nucleotides: TGCGCCAGCACCCAGACCGGGACAGAGAACTACAATGAGCAGTTCTTC. This encodes CASTQTGTENYNEQFF.

CDR3 nucleotides: TGTGCCAGCACAGGAGGCGAGGGCAATCAGCCCCAGCATTTT. It specifies CASTGGEGNQPQHF. The V call is TRBV2, the J call TRBJ1-5; no clear D gene. The CDR3 spans 14 residues. The germline CDR1 and CDR2 sequences are SNHLY and FYNNEI. V was pared by 7 bases and J by 2 bases, with 12 bases between.

V usage is TRBV19 and J usage is TRBJ2-7, with a possible D match to TRBD2 (5 bases). The CDR3 has 12 residues. Trimming removed 10 bases at V and 2 bases at J, with 12 bases between. Germline loops: CDR1 LNHDA, CDR2 SQIVND (reference sequence). DNA of the CDR3: TGTGCCACCCGAGGGTCGGCCTACGAGCAGTACTTC. It codes for CATRGSAYEQYF. Variable domain in full (rest from reference TRBV19 and TRBJ2-7): DGGITQSPKYLFRKEGQNVTLSCEQNLNHDAMYWYRQDPGQGLRLIYYSQIVNDFQKGDIAEGYSVSREKKESFPLTVTSAQKNPTAFYLCATRGSAYEQYFGPGTRLTVT.

This rearrangement joins TRBV5-1 to TRBJ2-1, with 7 bases fitting TRBD2. J was trimmed by 8 bases and V by 4 bases; bases with no gene match: 6. Germline V lookup: CDR1 SGHRS, CDR2 YFSETQ. The CDR3 is 13 amino acids. CDR3 sequence: CASSRYGGDEQFF. The CDR3, as DNA: TGCGCCAGCAGCCGTTATGGGGGGGATGAGCAGTTCTTC.

Many counts were recorded for this clonotype. The J gene is TRBJ2-3, the V gene TRBV7-9, with 7 bases matching TRBD2. The V gene end was trimmed by 7 bases and the J gene end by 1 base; junction bases not matched to a gene: 5. CDR1 and CDR2 (germline): SEHNR, FQNEAQ (reference sequence). The length of the CDR3 is 14 residues. The CDR3 DNA reads TGTGCCAGCACATCGGGAGGTGGCACAGATACGCAGTATTTT. This gives the protein CASTSGGGTDTQYF.

The table lists this clonotype with a count of one. The chain links TRBV7-9 to TRBJ1-1; D might be TRBD1 (5 bases). The V gene's germline CDR1 is SEHNR and CDR2 FQNEAQ (reference sequence). The CDR3 is made up of 16 amino acids. V gave up 1 base and J gave up 3 bases, with 15 bases separating them. CDR3 DNA: TGTGCCAGCAGCTTAGGCGTAGGGGTAACGGACACTGAAGCTTTCTTT. Its translation: CASSLGVGVTDTEAFF.

The rearrangement links TRBV15 to TRBJ1-5; D is unclear. The CDR3 loop spans 15 amino acids. Germline loops: CDR1 LNHNV, CDR2 YYDKDF (reference sequence). Trimming cost V 1 base and J 0 bases, with 7 bases left between them. In DNA form, the CDR3 reads TGTGCCACCAGCAGAGGGGTAAATAGCAATCAGCCCCAGCATTTT. Translated: CATSRGVNSNQPQHF.

The sample holds a few counts of this clonotype. The chain recombines TRBV7-6 with TRBJ2-3; D gene ambiguous. Trimming stripped 5 bases from V and 2 bases from J, with 8 bases between. Per the germline V gene, CDR1 is SGHVS and CDR2 is FNYEAQ. This CDR3 is built from 13 residues. CDR3 amino acids: CASSKASTDTQYF. For the CDR3, the DNA is TGTGCCAGCAGCAAAGCCTCCACAGATACGCAGTATTTT. Based on the CDR3 plus reference TRBV7-6 and TRBJ2-3, the full variable domain is GAGVSQSPRYKVTKRGQDVALRCDPISGHVSLYWYRQALGQGPEFLTYFNYEAQQDKSGLPNDRFSAERPEGSISTLTIQRTEQRDSAMYRCASSKASTDTQYFGPGTRLTVL.

CDR3 nucleotide sequence: TGTGCCAGCAGTGGTAATAAAGAGACCCAGTACTTC. Encoded protein: CASSGNKETQYF. The chain recombines TRBV2 with TRBJ2-5, with no clear D. CDR1 and CDR2 (germline): SNHLY, FYNNEI. The CDR3 totals 12 residues. The V end was cut by 4 bases, the J end by 3 bases, with 6 bases between.